The entry below describes one T cell receptor (beta chain). Its specificity is unknown. A TCRbeta library incorporating unique molecular identifiers was prepared. TCRdb reprocessed the PCR reads via MiXCR and lists one record per CDR3 protein. The repertoire holds 200,000 to 300,000 distinct CDR3 sequences, with around 7.8% as singletons. The data were obtained in a study of T-cell reconstitution after alpha-beta-depleted transplantation in children. Study results and limitations: At day 60, the high TCRbeta diversity found in some patients originated from recipient T cells and thymic progenitors that had survived. T-cell numbers and diversity one year post-transplant derived largely from freshly generated T cells.

Germline values: CDR1 KGHDR, CDR2 SFDVKD. CDR3 length equals 17 residues. Trimming left V 4 bases short and J 0 bases short, with 14 bases between. The sequencing here drew on PBMCs, mostly from graft donor cells, taken 180 days after TCRalphabeta/CD19-depleted stem cell transplant. The chain employs TRBV24-1 and TRBJ2-2; possibly TRBD1 for D (5 bases). The TCR was taken from a male patient younger than 18 who had a stem cell transplant for acute lymphoblastic leukemia, so the T cells may come from the graft donor. The CDR3 sequence: CATSDPFGQSNTGELFF. The CDR3 bases are TGTGCCACCAGTGACCCTTTTGGACAATCGAACACCGGGGAGCTGTTTTTT.